These 2 T cell receptor beta chains came from one sample sequenced in a study of T-cell reconstitution after alpha-beta-depleted transplantation in children (dated by TCRdb to the mid-2010s). Library generation was performed with PCR. Sequencing was performed on an Illumina HiSeq 2500. To normalize quantification of the TCRbeta repertoire, the TCR libraries were built with molecular barcoding that relied on unique molecular identifiers. TCRdb ran its own pipeline on the public reads, namely fastp trimming at Q25 and MiXCR clone calling, and kept in-frame beta chains. A single entry per CDR3 protein holds the most common genes and DNA from its merged rows. In this sample the table shows about 400,000 distinct CDR3 sequences, 20% of which occur a single time. The ten largest account for 3.5% to 4% of the sample. This material consisted of PBMCs from the stem cell graft donor, taken from the stem cell graft. These receptors all come from a human donor who donated a stem cell graft to a child with acute myeloid leukemia.

This clonotype was detected ten times or more. The rearrangement uses TRBV20-1 and TRBJ2-4; TRBD2 agrees at 8 bases. J lost 6 bases, V lost 6 bases, and 7 bases had no gene match. CDR1 is DFQATT and CDR2 is SNEGSKA in the germline V gene (reference sequence). The CDR3 extends over 13 amino acids. CDR3 amino acids: CSALGLARNIQYF. The CDR3 DNA is TGCAGTGCCCTTGGACTAGCTCGAAACATTCAGTACTTC.

The J gene is TRBJ2-2, the V gene TRBV5-1; 8 positions match TRBD1. The CDR3 contains 16 residues. V dropped 4 bases and J dropped 0; count of bases not matched to a gene: 5. Germline lookup yields CDR1 SGHRS and CDR2 YFSETQ. The CDR3 DNA follows: TGCGCCAGCAGCCCAAGGACAGGGTCGAACACCGGGGAGCTGTTTTTT. Residues: CASSPRTGSNTGELFF.